The T cell receptor (beta chain) described here comes from a study of human T cells and chemical hapten exposure. This clonotype occurred a few times. As to time point: pre-sensitization, week 0. Documented treatment: therapeutic diphenylcyclopropenone sensitization with weekly scalp DPC. The CDR3 loop spans 13 amino acids. The V and J ends lost 6 bases and 5 bases, in that order; junction bases with no gene match: 3. Germline-derived CDR1 and CDR2 are MDHEN and SYDVKM. The study's library attached unique molecular identifiers to single cDNA molecules. TCRdb used MiXCR to reprocess the RACE reads, holding one entry per CDR3 protein. The sample includes tens of thousands of distinct CDR3 sequences, 9.9% seen only once; the top ten take 8% to 10%.

The TCR originated in a man aged 40-50 years with alopecia areata. Some clones in this sample may be carry-over from other donors' samples. This chain joins TRBV28 and TRBJ2-5, with TRBD2 matching 10 bases. Sequenced here: whole blood, sampled in connection with sensitization to the hapten diphenylcyclopropenone (DPC). The CDR3: CASRAGGSETQYF. In DNA form, the CDR3 reads TGTGCCAGCAGAGCGGGAGGGTCCGAGACCCAGTACTTC.